This T cell receptor beta chain was identified during a study of blood T cells in healthy people across ages. For the second PCR, which ran for about 6 to 11 cycles, a sample-barcoded 5' primer and a J-beta primer mix were used. TCRdb fed the 5' RACE reads into MiXCR, producing one record per CDR3 protein. The table shows around 1.5 million distinct CDR3 sequences, with 30% to 35% occurring only once. Study-wide points: A roughly linear age-dependent decrease characterized TCR beta diversity per million T cells.

As concerns this clonotype: Its antigen is not known.

Each donor had 8 to 10 milliliters of peripheral blood drawn. The germline gives CDR1 SEHNR, CDR2 FQNEAQ (reference sequence). The CDR3 is 16 amino acids. Sequenced sample: blood. This chain joins TRBV7-9 and TRBJ2-5, with TRBD1 identical over 9 bases. The DNA matches TRBJ2-7 better at its end, which makes the J call doubtful. The TCR was taken from a woman aged 30 to 39 in good health. The CDR3: CASSLAGGGQGHEQYF. CDR3 sequence (DNA): TGTGCCAGCAGCTTAGCTGGGGGGGGACAGGGTCACGAGCAGTACTTC.